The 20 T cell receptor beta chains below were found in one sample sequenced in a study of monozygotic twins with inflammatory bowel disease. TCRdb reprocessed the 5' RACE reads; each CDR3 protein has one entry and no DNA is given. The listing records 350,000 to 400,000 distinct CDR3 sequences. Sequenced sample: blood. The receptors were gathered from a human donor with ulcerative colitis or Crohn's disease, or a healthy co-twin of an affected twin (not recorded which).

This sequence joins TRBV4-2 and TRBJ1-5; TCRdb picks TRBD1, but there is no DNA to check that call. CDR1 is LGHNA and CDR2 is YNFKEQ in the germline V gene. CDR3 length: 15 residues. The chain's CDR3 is CASSLNSGVDQPQHF.

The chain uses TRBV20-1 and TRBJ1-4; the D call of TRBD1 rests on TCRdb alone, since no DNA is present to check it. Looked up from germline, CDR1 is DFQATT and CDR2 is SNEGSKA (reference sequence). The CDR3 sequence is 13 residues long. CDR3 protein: CSASSGAGEKLFF.

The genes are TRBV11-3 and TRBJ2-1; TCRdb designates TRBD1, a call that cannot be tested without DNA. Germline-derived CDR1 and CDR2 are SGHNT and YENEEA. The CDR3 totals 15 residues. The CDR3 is CASSFRGTGHNEQFF.

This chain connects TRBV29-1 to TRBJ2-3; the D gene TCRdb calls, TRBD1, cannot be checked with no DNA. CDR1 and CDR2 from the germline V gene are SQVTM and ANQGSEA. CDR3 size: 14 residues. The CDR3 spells CSVDSGDSTDTQYF.

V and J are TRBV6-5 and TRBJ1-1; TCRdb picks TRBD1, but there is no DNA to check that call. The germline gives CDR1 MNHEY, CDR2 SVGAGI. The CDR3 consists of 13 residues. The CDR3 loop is CASSYLGGTEAFF.

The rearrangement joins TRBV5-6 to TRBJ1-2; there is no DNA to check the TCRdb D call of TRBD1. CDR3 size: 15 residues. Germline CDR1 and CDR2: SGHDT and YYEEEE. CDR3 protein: CASSSVPPRGLSYTF.

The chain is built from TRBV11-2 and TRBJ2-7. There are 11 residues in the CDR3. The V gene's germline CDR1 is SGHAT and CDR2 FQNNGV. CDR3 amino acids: CASSLVLGQYF.

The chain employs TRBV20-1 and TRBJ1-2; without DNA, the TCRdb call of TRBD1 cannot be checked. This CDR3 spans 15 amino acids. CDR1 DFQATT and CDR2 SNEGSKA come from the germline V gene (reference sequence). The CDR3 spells CSAPPAGARGGGYTF.

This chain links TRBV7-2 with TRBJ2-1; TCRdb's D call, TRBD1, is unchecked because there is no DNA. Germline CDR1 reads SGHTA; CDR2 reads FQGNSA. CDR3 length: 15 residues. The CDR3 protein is CASSSPLGVFNEQFF.

This chain's CDR3 is CASRTPYRNSHEQYF. The V call is TRBV28, the J call TRBJ2-7; without DNA, the TCRdb call of TRBD1 cannot be checked. The CDR3 runs to 15 residues. Germline values: CDR1 MDHEN, CDR2 SYDVKM.

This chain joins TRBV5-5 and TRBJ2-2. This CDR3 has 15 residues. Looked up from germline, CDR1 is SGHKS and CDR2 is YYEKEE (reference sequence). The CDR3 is CASSLIAGNTGELFF.

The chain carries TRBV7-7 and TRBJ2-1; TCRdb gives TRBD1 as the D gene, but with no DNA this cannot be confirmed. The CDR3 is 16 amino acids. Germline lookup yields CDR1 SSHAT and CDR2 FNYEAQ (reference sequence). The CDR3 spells CASSLAVGGPYNEQFF.

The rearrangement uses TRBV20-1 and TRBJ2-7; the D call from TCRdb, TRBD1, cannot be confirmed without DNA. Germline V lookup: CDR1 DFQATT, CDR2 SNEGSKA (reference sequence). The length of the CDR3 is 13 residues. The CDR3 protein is CSAYRGGMAEQYF.

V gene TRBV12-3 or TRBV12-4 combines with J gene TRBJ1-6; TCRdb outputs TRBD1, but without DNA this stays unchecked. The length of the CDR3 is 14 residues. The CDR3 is CASSFGQGASPLHF.

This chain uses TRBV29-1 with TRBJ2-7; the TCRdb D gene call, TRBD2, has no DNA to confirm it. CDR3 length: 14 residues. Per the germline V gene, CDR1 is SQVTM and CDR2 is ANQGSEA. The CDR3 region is CSARESRGSYEQYF.

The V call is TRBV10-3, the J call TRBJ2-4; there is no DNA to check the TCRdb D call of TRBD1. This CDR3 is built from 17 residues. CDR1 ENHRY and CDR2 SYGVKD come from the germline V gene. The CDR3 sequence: CAISESGGQAAKNIQYF.

The CDR3 loop reads CASSPDGQGYYEQYF. The rearrangement joins TRBV14 to TRBJ2-7; the TRBD1 assignment by TCRdb is unverifiable without DNA. CDR1 is SGHDN and CDR2 is FVKESK in the germline V gene. There are 15 residues in the CDR3.

The CDR3 reads CASSLTEHNVQFF. The chain employs TRBV5-1 and TRBJ2-1. The CDR3 has 13 residues. CDR1 and CDR2 (germline): SGHRS, YFSETQ.

CDR3 amino acids: CAINPTGQGRGYTF. The V and J genes are TRBV10-3 and TRBJ1-2; the D gene TCRdb calls, TRBD1, cannot be checked with no DNA. Per germline, CDR1 ENHRY and CDR2 SYGVKD. CDR3 length: 14 residues.

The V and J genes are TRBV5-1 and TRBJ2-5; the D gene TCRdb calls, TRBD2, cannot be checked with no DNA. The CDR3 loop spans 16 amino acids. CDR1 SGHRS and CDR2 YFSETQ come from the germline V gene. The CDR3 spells CASSLLTLAGEETQYF.